Detailed here is one T cell receptor (beta chain). The sample originates from a study of OX40 agonist ivuxolimab in advanced cancers. Clones were sequenced by immunoSEQ multiplex PCR, and TCRdb holds only the in-frame ones, with some missing. The data show around 7,800 clones, with 75% to 90% seen just once and about 1.9% held by the top ten. Trimming left V 1 base short and J 7 bases short, with 8 bases between. Germline lookup yields CDR1 LGHNA and CDR2 YSLEER. This CDR3 has 13 amino acids. The receptor was isolated from an adult with an advanced solid tumor such as melanoma, head and neck, liver or kidney cancer. The rearrangement uses TRBV4-3 and TRBJ1-5, with D tentatively TRBD1 (6 bases). Sequenced here: CD4+ or CD8+ T cells sorted from blood, sampled in a trial of the OX40 agonist ivuxolimab. The CDR3 loop is CASSQGQGQPQHF. The CDR3 DNA follows: TGCGCCAGCAGCCAAGGCCAGGGGCAGCCCCAGCATTTT.